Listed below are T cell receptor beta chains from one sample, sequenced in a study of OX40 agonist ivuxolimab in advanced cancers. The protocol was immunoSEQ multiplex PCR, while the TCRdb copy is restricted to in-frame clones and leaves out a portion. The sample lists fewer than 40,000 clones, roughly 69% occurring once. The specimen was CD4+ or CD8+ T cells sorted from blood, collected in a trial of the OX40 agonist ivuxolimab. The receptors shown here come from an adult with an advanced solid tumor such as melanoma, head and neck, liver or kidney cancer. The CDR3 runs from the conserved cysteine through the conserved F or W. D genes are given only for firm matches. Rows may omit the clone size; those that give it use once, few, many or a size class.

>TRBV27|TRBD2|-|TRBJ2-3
CASTGGRGTDTQYF
TGTGCCAGTACGGGGGGACGAGGGACAGATACGCAGTATTTT
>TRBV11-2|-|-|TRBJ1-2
CASSLESGAATGYTF
TGTGCCAGCAGCCTCGAGTCCGGGGCCGCTACTGGCTACACCTTC
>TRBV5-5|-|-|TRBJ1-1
CASSLTGIFMNTEAFF
TGTGCCAGCAGCTTAACAGGCATTTTCATGAACACTGAAGCTTTCTTT
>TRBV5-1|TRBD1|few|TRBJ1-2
CASSVQGQGNYGYTF
TGCGCCAGCAGCGTTCAGGGACAGGGGAACTATGGCTACACCTTC
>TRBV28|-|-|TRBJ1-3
CASSLTGFSGNTIYF
TGTGCCAGCAGTTTAACAGGTTTCTCTGGAAACACCATATATTTT
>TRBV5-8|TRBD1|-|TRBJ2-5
CASKDRGLETQYF
TGTGCCAGCAAGGACAGGGGGCTGGAGACCCAGTACTTC
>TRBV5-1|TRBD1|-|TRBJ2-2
CASSLDPSRGTGELFF
TGCGCCAGCAGCTTGGACCCTTCCAGGGGGACCGGGGAGCTGTTTTTT
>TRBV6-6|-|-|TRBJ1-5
CASRRTVDSNQPQHF
TGTGCCAGCAGGAGGACAGTGGATAGCAATCAGCCCCAGCATTTT
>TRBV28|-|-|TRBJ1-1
CASSWGHTEAFF
TGTGCCAGCAGTTGGGGTCACACTGAAGCTTTCTTT
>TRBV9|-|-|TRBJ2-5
CASSVLLGRGETQYF
TGTGCCAGCAGCGTATTGCTGGGGCGCGGGGAGACCCAGTACTTC
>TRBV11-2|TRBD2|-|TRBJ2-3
CASSLGTSGPMGTDTQYF
TGTGCCAGCAGCTTAGGGACTAGCGGCCCGATGGGCACAGATACGCAGTATTTT
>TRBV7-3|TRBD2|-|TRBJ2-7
CASSSGRAGTSEQYF
TGTGCCAGCAGTTCCGGCCGAGCGGGGACGTCCGAGCAGTACTTC
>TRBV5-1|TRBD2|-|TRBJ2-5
CASSRTSGGVETQYF
TGCGCCAGCAGCCGGACTAGCGGGGGGGTGGAGACCCAGTACTTC
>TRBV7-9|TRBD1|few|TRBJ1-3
CASSPPPGDRVHTIYF
TGTGCCAGCAGCCCCCCGCCCGGGGACAGGGTCCACACCATATATTTT
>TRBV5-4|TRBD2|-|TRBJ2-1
CASSLTSGLGHEQFF
TGTGCCAGCAGCTTAACTAGCGGGTTAGGCCATGAGCAGTTCTTC
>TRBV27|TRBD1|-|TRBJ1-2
CASSTRDRGHGYTF
TGTGCCAGCAGCACCCGGGACAGGGGACATGGCTACACCTTC
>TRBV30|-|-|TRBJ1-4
CAWSVRATNEKLFF
TGTGCCTGGAGTGTACGTGCAACTAATGAAAAACTGTTTTTT
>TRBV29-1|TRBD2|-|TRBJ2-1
CSIGSGAEQFF
TGCAGCATTGGTAGCGGGGCAGAGCAGTTCTTC
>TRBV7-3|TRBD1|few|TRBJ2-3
CASSPTGASLDTQYF
TGTGCCAGCAGCCCAACAGGGGCTTCTTTAGATACGCAGTATTTT
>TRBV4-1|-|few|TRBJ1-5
CASSQDSGVGQPQHF
TGCGCCAGCAGCCAAGATAGTGGGGTAGGGCAGCCCCAGCATTTT
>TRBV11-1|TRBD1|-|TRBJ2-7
CASSSGQGGYYEQYF
TGTGCCAGCAGCTCAGGACAGGGGGGTTACTACGAGCAGTACTTC
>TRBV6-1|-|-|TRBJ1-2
CASSEGQLSNYGYTF
TGTGCCAGCAGTGAAGGACAGTTGTCTAACTATGGCTACACCTTC
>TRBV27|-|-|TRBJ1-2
CASGGLGGYTF
TGTGCCAGCGGGGGCCTGGGTGGCTACACCTTC
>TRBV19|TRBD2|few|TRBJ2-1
CATRPRGGNPTHNEQFF
TGTGCCACCCGGCCGCGGGGGGGCAATCCTACGCACAATGAGCAGTTCTTC
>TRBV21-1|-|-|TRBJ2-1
CASSKVEVAYNEQFF
TGTGCCAGCAGCAAAGTTGAAGTTGCATACAATGAGCAGTTCTTC
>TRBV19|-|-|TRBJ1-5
CASGGGPELPQHF
TGTGCCAGTGGTGGGGGCCCCGAATTGCCCCAGCATTTT
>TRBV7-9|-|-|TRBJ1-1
CASSLGTAGVTEAFF
TGTGCCAGCAGCTTAGGGACAGCTGGGGTCACTGAAGCTTTCTTT
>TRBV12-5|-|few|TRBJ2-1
CASVKGGTFNEQFF
TGTGCTAGTGTAAAGGGGGGGACTTTCAATGAGCAGTTCTTC
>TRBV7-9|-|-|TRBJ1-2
CASSLGNYGYTF
TGTGCCAGCAGCTTAGGGAACTATGGCTACACCTTC
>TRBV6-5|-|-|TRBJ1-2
CASSWTNYGYTF
TGTGCCAGCAGTTGGACTAACTATGGCTACACCTTC
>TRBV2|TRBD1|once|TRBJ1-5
CASSGYGGGFLNQPQHF
TGTGCCAGCAGTGGGTACGGAGGGGGCTTTTTGAATCAGCCCCAGCATTTT
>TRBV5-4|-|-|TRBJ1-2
CASSFGGGAYGYTF
TGTGCCAGCAGCTTCGGAGGGGGAGCCTATGGCTACACCTTC
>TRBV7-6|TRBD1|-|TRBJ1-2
CASSLGGGRGYGYTF
TGTGCCAGCAGCTTAGGAGGGGGCAGGGGATATGGCTACACCTTC
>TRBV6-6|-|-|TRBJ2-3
CASSRADTQYF
TGTGCCAGCAGCCGAGCGGATACGCAGTATTTT
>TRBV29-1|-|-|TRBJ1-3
CSVARDASGNTIYF
TGCAGCGTTGCCCGTGACGCCTCTGGAAACACCATATATTTT
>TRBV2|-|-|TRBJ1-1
CASSGRWNTEAFF
TGTGCCAGCAGCGGGCGATGGAACACTGAAGCTTTCTTT
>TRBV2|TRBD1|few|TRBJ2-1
CAGEGARVTYNEQFF
TGTGCCGGCGAGGGGGCCAGGGTCACCTACAATGAGCAGTTCTTC
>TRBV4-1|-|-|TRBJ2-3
CASSQGGGLTDTQYF
TGCGCCAGCAGCCAAGGAGGAGGTCTCACAGATACGCAGTATTTT
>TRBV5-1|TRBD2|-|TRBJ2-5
CASSTGTSRETQYF
TGCGCCAGCAGCACCGGGACTAGCAGGGAGACCCAGTACTTC
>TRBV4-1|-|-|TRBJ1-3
CASSQGPGSGNTIYF
TGCGCCAGCAGCCAAGGACCAGGCTCTGGAAACACCATATATTTT